In this sample, the clone carrying this TCR beta chain turned up many times. Amplification of TCR beta CDR3 regions used RNA as the template. Carried out on the TCR CDR3, a first-round RT-PCR used the HTBI primer set. TCRdb redid the calling of the multiplex PCR reads with MiXCR, one entry per CDR3 protein. The sample lists 250,000 or so distinct CDR3 sequences; 13% to 15% were seen once. The data stem from a study of T cells in Graves' hyperthyroidism and ophthalmopathy. Sequenced input: blood. This TCR was sampled from a woman aged 40 to 50 with Graves' hyperthyroidism that later progressed to Graves' ophthalmopathy.

The CDR3, as DNA: TGTGCCACCAATGACCCCGGTCCCCTCCACTTT. It translates to CATNDPGPLHF. V gene TRBV6-1 combines with J gene TRBJ1-6; D uncertain. V was trimmed by 10 bases and J by 13 bases, leaving 14 bases between them. This CDR3 has 11 residues. CDR1 and CDR2 from the germline V gene are MNHNS and SASEGT.